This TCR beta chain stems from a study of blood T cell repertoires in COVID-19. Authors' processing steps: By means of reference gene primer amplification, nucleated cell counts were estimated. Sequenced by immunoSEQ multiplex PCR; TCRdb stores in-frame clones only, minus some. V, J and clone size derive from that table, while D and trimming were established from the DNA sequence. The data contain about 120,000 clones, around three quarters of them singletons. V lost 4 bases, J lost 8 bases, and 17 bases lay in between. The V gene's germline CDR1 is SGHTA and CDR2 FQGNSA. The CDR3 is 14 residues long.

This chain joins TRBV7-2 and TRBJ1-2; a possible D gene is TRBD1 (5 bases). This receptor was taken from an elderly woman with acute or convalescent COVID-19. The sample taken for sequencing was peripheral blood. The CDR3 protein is CASSSAGTQVGYTF. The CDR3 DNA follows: TGTGCCAGCAGCTCTGCCGGGACTCAGGTCGGCTACACCTTC.